The T cell receptor (beta chain) under discussion was sequenced for a study of shared clonotypes between healthy human individuals. Every contributor of samples was a Caucasian grown-up residing in Nashville, Tennessee. It was into CD45RA+ naive and CD45RA-negative memory subsets that the CD4+ cells were split. Regarding the study as a whole: Sequencing depth was predicted to influence how clonotypes are shared among donors.

DNA at about 200 ng, tens of thousands of T cell genomes, went into sorted-subset replicate PCRs. Clones were sequenced by immunoSEQ multiplex PCR, and TCRdb holds only the in-frame ones, with some missing. The top ten hold less than 1.5% of the sample, which has about 1 million clones, about three quarters seen once. Germline CDR1 is SGHNT and CDR2 is YYREEE (reference sequence). V shed 5 bases, J shed 4 bases, and the junction held 5 bases outside the gene matches. CDR3 length: 15 amino acids. A note on this clone: Its antigen remains unidentified.

The source is a young man in good health. The chain links TRBV5-4 to TRBJ2-5, with TRBD2 identical over 13 bases. The sample was memory CD4+ T cells sorted from blood. Subset denoted: CD45RA-negative fraction. The DNA of the CDR3 is TGTGCCAGCAGACTAGCGGGGGGGAGGGTAGAGACCCAGTACTTC. Its protein is CASRLAGGRVETQYF.